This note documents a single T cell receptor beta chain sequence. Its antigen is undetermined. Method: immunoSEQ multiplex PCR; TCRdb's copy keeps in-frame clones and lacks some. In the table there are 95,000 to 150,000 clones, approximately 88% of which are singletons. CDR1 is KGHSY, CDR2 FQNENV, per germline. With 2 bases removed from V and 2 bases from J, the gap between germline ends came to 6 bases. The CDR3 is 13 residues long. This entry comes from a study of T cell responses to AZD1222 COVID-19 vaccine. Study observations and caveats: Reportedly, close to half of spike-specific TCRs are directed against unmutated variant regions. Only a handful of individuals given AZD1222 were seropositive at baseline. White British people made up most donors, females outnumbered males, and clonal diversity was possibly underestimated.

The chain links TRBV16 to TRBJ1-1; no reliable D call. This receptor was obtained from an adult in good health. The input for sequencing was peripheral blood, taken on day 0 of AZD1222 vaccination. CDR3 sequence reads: CASSQDGNTEAFF. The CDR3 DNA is TGTGCCAGCAGCCAAGACGGTAACACTGAAGCTTTCTTT.